Listed here are 25 T cell receptor beta chains from one sample, sequenced in a study of blood T cells in healthy people across ages. With a J-beta primer mix and a sample-barcoded 5' primer, a second PCR ran roughly 6 to 11 cycles. TCRdb itself ran the 5' RACE reads through MiXCR, one entry per CDR3 protein. The sample has about 680,000 distinct CDR3 sequences, roughly 50% seen once. The specimen was blood. These receptors came from an older woman in good health.

This rearrangement joins TRBV6-2 or TRBV6-3 to TRBJ2-4; D is ambiguous. The DNA matches TRBJ2-7 better at its end, which makes the J call doubtful. In germline, CDR1 is MNHEY, CDR2 SVGEGT. The CDR3 extends over 13 amino acids. The DNA of the CDR3 is TGTGCCAGCAGTTACGACTGGTCCTACGAGCAGTACTTC. It yields the protein CASSYDWSYEQYF.

The V and J genes are TRBV6-2 or TRBV6-3 and TRBJ2-1; D unresolved. Trimming stripped 5 bases from V and 9 bases from J, with 8 bases between. This CDR3 has 11 amino acids. The germline gives CDR1 MNHEY, CDR2 SVGEGT. The CDR3 sequence: CASSNVAEQFF. The DNA of the CDR3 is TGTGCCAGCAGTAACGTGGCTGAGCAGTTCTTC.

This chain uses TRBV3-1 with TRBJ1-4; TRBD1 matches at 9 bases. Per the germline V gene, CDR1 is LGHDT and CDR2 is YNNKEL (reference sequence). The V gene end was trimmed by 4 bases and the J gene end by 8 bases; junction bases not matched to a gene: 8. This CDR3 is 15 amino acids long. This CDR3 reads CASSLRTGGYEKLFF. The CDR3 DNA follows: TGTGCCAGCAGCCTTCGCACAGGGGGCTACGAAAAACTGTTTTTT.

This clonotype has just one count. The V gene is TRBV4-3, the J gene TRBJ1-6; possibly TRBD1 for D (5 bases). Germline V lookup: CDR1 LGHNA, CDR2 YSLEER. Trimming cost V 0 bases and J 9 bases, with 12 bases left between them. The CDR3 runs 15 residues. CDR3 region: CASSQDRDGSSPLHF. The CDR3 DNA reads TGCGCCAGCAGCCAAGACAGGGATGGTAGTTCACCCCTCCACTTT.

The chain recombines TRBV7-2 with TRBJ1-4, with a tentative D call TRBD1 (6 bases). The CDR3 has 17 amino acids. Germline loops: CDR1 SGHTA, CDR2 FQGNSA. The V end was cut by 4 bases, the J end by 9 bases, with 24 bases between. The CDR3 region has the DNA TGTGCCAGCAGCTCTACTTGGAGAGGACAGCCCAATAAAAAACTGTTTTTT. This codes for CASSSTWRGQPNKKLFF.

The chain uses TRBV20-1 and TRBJ2-1, with D possibly being TRBD2 (6 bases). The J call is doubtful: the DNA matches TRBJ2-7 better. Germline V CDR1 and CDR2: DFQATT, SNEGSKA (reference sequence). This CDR3 comprises 12 residues. CDR3 in amino acids: CSASRLVDEQYF. DNA of the CDR3: TGCAGTGCTAGCCGACTAGTCGACGAGCAGTACTTC.

The chain recombines TRBV5-1 with TRBJ2-1; no firm D call. V lost 5 bases and J 8 bases, leaving 8 bases between the germline ends. Germline-derived CDR1 and CDR2 are SGHRS and YFSETQ. The CDR3 consists of 11 residues. The CDR3 protein is CASRIADEQFF. The CDR3 DNA reads as TGCGCCAGCAGGATAGCCGATGAGCAGTTCTTC.

The J gene is TRBJ2-7, the V gene TRBV11-1, with D perhaps matching TRBD2 (5 bases). This CDR3 is 15 amino acids long. The germline V gene has CDR1 SGHAT and CDR2 FQDESV (reference sequence). V gave up 5 bases and J gave up 0 bases, with 14 bases separating them. CDR3 sequence (DNA): TGTGCCAGCAGCCTATCTAGGACTGCCTCCTACGAGCAGTACTTC. Amino acid sequence: CASSLSRTASYEQYF. The full variable domain, rest sourced from reference TRBV11-1 and TRBJ2-7, is EAEVAQSPRYKITEKSQAVAFWCDPISGHATLYWYRQILGQGPELLVQFQDESVVDDSQLPKDRFSAERLKGVDSTLKIQPAELGDSAMYLCASSLSRTASYEQYFGPGTRLTVT.

The chain recombines TRBV30 with TRBJ1-2, with D possibly TRBD1 on 6 matching bases. Germline V gives CDR1 GTSNPN, CDR2 SVGIG (reference sequence). V was cut by 0 bases and J by 8 bases, with 16 bases left in between. The CDR3 has 14 residues. CDR3 loop: CAWSVDGVRGGYTF. Written as DNA, the CDR3 is TGTGCCTGGAGTGTGGACGGCGTCAGGGGCGGCTACACCTTC.

The chain couples TRBV20-1 to TRBJ2-1; 8 bases are shared with TRBD2. The DNA end is more similar to TRBJ2-7, so the J call may be wrong. Germline V gene sequence: CDR1 DFQATT, CDR2 SNEGSKA (reference sequence). This CDR3 contains 14 residues. The CDR3 DNA sequence: TGCAGTGCTAGGGTGCGGGAGGTCTACAATGAGCAGTACTTC. The encoded protein is CSARVREVYNEQYF.

The CDR3, as DNA: TGTGCCAGCAGCGGACAGGGGGCGGGCTATGGCTACACCTTC. Translation: CASSGQGAGYGYTF. The V and J genes are TRBV5-4 and TRBJ1-2, with 11 nucleotides matching TRBD1. The CDR3 sequence is 14 residues long. After removal of 4 bases from V and 4 bases from J, the junction contained 3 bases not matched to a gene. From germline, CDR1 is SGHNT and CDR2 YYREEE (reference sequence). The full variable domain, in which reference TRBV5-4 and TRBJ1-2 provide the parts outside the CDR3, is ETGVTQSPTHLIKTRGQQVTLRCSSQSGHNTVSWYQQALGQGPQFIFQYYREEENGRGNFPPRFSGLQFPNYSSELNVNALELDDSALYLCASSGQGAGYGYTFGSGTRLTVV.

This clonotype turned up a few times. The chain carries TRBV4-2 and TRBJ1-6, with TRBD1 as a possible D gene (5 bases). Trimming removed 1 base at V and 7 bases at J, with 14 bases between. The germline gives CDR1 LGHNA, CDR2 YNFKEQ. This CDR3 comprises 16 residues. The CDR3 is CASSQGRAGNNSPLHF. The CDR3 nucleotides read TGTGCCAGCAGCCAAGGAAGGGCAGGGAACAATTCACCCCTCCACTTT.

The chain employs TRBV3-1 and TRBJ2-7; tentative D call: TRBD1 (6 bases). The CDR3 length is 16 residues. CDR1 and CDR2 from the germline V gene are LGHDT and YNNKEL (reference sequence). Deletions cut 0 bases from V and 6 bases from J, with 18 bases between. CDR3: CASSQDLGRGSSEQYF. For the CDR3, the DNA is TGTGCCAGCAGCCAAGATTTGGGCAGGGGATCGAGCGAGCAGTACTTC.

Regarding this clonotype: One end of the junction is discordant with germline, which a read error may explain. The chain uses TRBV7-9 and TRBJ2-5; 8 bases are shared with TRBD1. Germline CDR1 reads SEHNR; CDR2 reads FQNEAQ (reference sequence). The CDR3 has 14 amino acids. CDR3 sequence reads: CVSSWTGYQETQYF. The CDR3 region has the DNA TGTGTCAGCAGTTGGACAGGGTACCAAGAGACCCAGTACTTC.

This chain connects TRBV30 to TRBJ2-3; 15 nucleotides align to TRBD2. The CDR3 has 13 residues. Per germline, CDR1 GTSNPN and CDR2 SVGIG (reference sequence). CDR3 bases: TGTGCTGGGACTAGCGGGAGGACAGATACGCAGTATTTT. It is translated as CAGTSGRTDTQYF.

Only a few counts were recorded for this clonotype. This rearrangement joins TRBV4-2 to TRBJ1-4; perhaps TRBD1 as D (5 bases). Germline V gene data show CDR1 as LGHNA and CDR2 as YNFKEQ. V lost 1 base, J lost 10 bases, and 16 bases lay in between. The CDR3 is made up of 15 amino acids. CDR3 coding DNA: TGTGCCAGCAGCCAAGGGTCCCTTCGGGGGGGAAAACTGTTTTTT. Translating it yields CASSQGSLRGGKLFF.

The rearrangement uses TRBV20-1 and TRBJ2-3; D is uncertain. V shed 1 base and J shed 4 bases, with 6 bases lying between them. This CDR3 spans 12 amino acids. In germline, CDR1 is DFQATT, CDR2 SNEGSKA (reference sequence). CDR3 bases: TGCAGTGCTAGAGCCCTCGCAGATACGCAGTATTTT. Protein: CSARALADTQYF.

Remarks on this clonotype: A read error may account for a junction end that differs from germline. The CDR3 DNA reads as TGTGCCAGCAGTGAAGACATCCCCTACGAGCAGTACTTC. Its protein product is CASSEDIPYEQYF. V is TRBV10-3 and J is TRBJ2-7; D remains ambiguous. The CDR3 is 13 amino acids. Looked up from germline, CDR1 is ENHRY and CDR2 is SYGVKD.

Only a few counts were recorded for this clonotype. CDR3 sequence reads: CASSVAGGPVERQYF. The CDR3 DNA follows: TGTGCCAGCAGCGTAGCGGGGGGTCCCGTTGAGCGGCAGTACTTC. The V call is TRBV9, the J call TRBJ2-7, with 7 positions matching TRBD2. The CDR3 consists of 15 residues. Trimming cost V 0 bases and J 9 bases; bases outside gene matches: 12. Germline assignment: CDR1 SGDLS and CDR2 YYNGEE.

The V and J genes are TRBV18 and TRBJ2-1, with 8 bases that match TRBD1. The J call may be mistaken, given a closer DNA end match to TRBJ2-7. CDR1 and CDR2 from the germline V gene are KGHSH and LQKENI. This CDR3 is built from 16 residues. The DNA for the CDR3 is TGTGCCAGCTCGCCGGCGGGACAGGCGTCCTACAATGAGCAGTACTTC. It codes for CASSPAGQASYNEQYF.

Here the CDR3 DNA reads TGCAGCGTCCGGAGGGGGGCCATAGCCAAAAACATTCAGTACTTC. Translation: CSVRRGAIAKNIQYF. V usage is TRBV29-1 and J usage is TRBJ2-4; tentatively, D is TRBD1 or TRBD2 (6 bases each). Germline V gene sequence: CDR1 SQVTM, CDR2 ANQGSEA. Trimming removed 6 bases from V and 0 bases from J, with 15 bases in between. This CDR3 is built from 15 residues.

This chain connects TRBV6-4 to TRBJ2-7; possibly TRBD2 for D (6 bases). V was pared by 0 bases and J by 7 bases, with 19 bases between. This CDR3 is built from 16 residues. The germline V gene has CDR1 MRHNA and CDR2 SNTAGT. The CDR3 is CASSDSRLAHYNEQYF. CDR3 nucleotides: TGTGCCAGCAGTGACTCGAGGCTAGCGCATTACAATGAGCAGTACTTC.

This sequence joins TRBV7-9 and TRBJ2-1; 8 bases are a match to TRBD2. CDR3 length equals 14 residues. V trimming: 5 bases; J trimming: 5 bases; junction bases outside the gene matches: 5. Germline V lookup: CDR1 SEHNR, CDR2 FQNEAQ (reference sequence). CDR3 sequence: CASSHLAGDNEQFF. The CDR3 bases are TGTGCCAGCAGCCATCTAGCGGGTGACAATGAGCAGTTCTTC.

This clonotype was picked up a small number of times. The chain employs TRBV7-3 and TRBJ2-7; D might be TRBD1 (5 bases). This CDR3 spans 12 amino acids. V was shortened by 5 bases and J by 5 bases, with 10 bases between the two germline ends. CDR1 and CDR2 from the germline V gene are SGHTA and FQGTGA. The CDR3 sequence: CASSIRGNEQYF. CDR3 bases: TGTGCCAGCAGCATAAGGGGTAACGAGCAGTACTTC. Filled out from reference TRBV7-3 and TRBJ2-7, the complete variable domain reads GAGVSQTPSNKVTEKGKYVELRCDPISGHTALYWYRQSLGQGPEFLIYFQGTGAADDSGLPNDRFFAVRPEGSVSTLKIQRTERGDSAVYLCASSIRGNEQYFGPGTRLTVT.

This chain links TRBV4-2 with TRBJ2-1; 7 bases map to TRBD2. The CDR3 has 16 residues. Germline lookup yields CDR1 LGHNA and CDR2 YNFKEQ. The ends lost 0 bases at V and 8 bases at J; junction bases unmatched: 10. The CDR3, as DNA: TGTGCCAGCAGCCAAGAAGTTGGGCGGGAGAGGGATGAGCAGTTCTTC. Protein: CASSQEVGRERDEQFF.